This entry lists 30 T cell receptor beta chains sequenced from one sample in a study of shared clonotypes between healthy human individuals. The assay was immunoSEQ multiplex PCR, and TCRdb's table has in-frame clones only and misses some. The sample shows approximately 1.9 million clones, 80% to 95% of them seen only once. Naive CD8 cells lacked CD45RO and underwent positive selection for CCR7, leaving out terminally differentiated effector memory CD45RA+ cells. The sequenced sample consisted of naive CD8+ T cells from PBMCs. The source of these receptors is a man in his late teens or twenties in good health. Some clones in this sample may be carry-over from other donors' samples.

This clone has just one count. V gene TRBV7-9 combines with J gene TRBJ2-1; D uncertain. Deletions cut 8 bases from V and 0 bases from J, with 11 bases between. Per germline, CDR1 SEHNR and CDR2 FQNEAQ (reference sequence). The CDR3 covers 14 residues. CDR3 nucleotide sequence: TGTGCCAGCCTGGCGATGAGCTCCTACAATGAGCAGTTCTTC. This translates into CASLAMSSYNEQFF.

The J gene is TRBJ2-1, the V gene TRBV11-2, with D perhaps being TRBD1 or TRBD2 (5 bases each). Looked up from germline, CDR1 is SGHAT and CDR2 is FQNNGV. V lost 2 bases and J 15 bases, leaving 14 bases between the germline ends. The CDR3 sequence is 12 residues long. CDR3 amino acids: CASSLYTGPLFF. CDR3 DNA sequence: TGTGCCAGCAGCTTATATACGGGACCATTGTTCTTC.

This clone was seen once. CDR3 loop: CASSYLPGWSSGNTIYF. The CDR3 DNA reads as TGTGCCAGCAGTTACCTTCCAGGGTGGTCCTCTGGAAACACCATATATTTT. The chain combines TRBV6-7 with TRBJ1-3; D is possibly TRBD1 (5 bases). TRBV6-7 is filed as an ORF, its function uncertain. CDR3 length: 17 amino acids. Between the trimmed V and J ends, which lost 2 bases and 0 bases, there was a span of 14 bases.

The gene calls are TRBV27 and TRBJ2-1; D is possibly TRBD2 (6 bases). Trimming left V 11 bases short and J 4 bases short, with 15 bases between. Germline V CDR1 and CDR2: MNHEY, SMNVEV (reference sequence). The CDR3 runs 13 residues. DNA of the CDR3: TGTGCCGGCGGGCGGGGCCCATACAATGAGCAGTTCTTC. Protein sequence: CAGGRGPYNEQFF.

The V and J genes are TRBV29-1 and TRBJ2-2; 8 nucleotides match TRBD2. The trim removed 2 bases at V and 6 bases at J, leaving 5 bases unmatched. The CDR3 is made up of 14 amino acids. The germline gives CDR1 SQVTM, CDR2 ANQGSEA. The chain's CDR3 is CSVESGRYSGELFF. DNA for the CDR3: TGCAGCGTTGAAAGCGGGAGATACTCCGGGGAGCTGTTTTTT.

The rearrangement uses TRBV9 and TRBJ2-2; the D gene is possibly TRBD2 (6 bases). Germline V gene data show CDR1 as SGDLS and CDR2 as YYNGEE. The CDR3 runs to 16 residues. The V end lost 4 bases, the J end lost 3 bases, and 16 bases lay between the germline ends. The DNA for the CDR3 is TGTGCCAGCAGCTTAGCGGTTAGACGGGACACCGGGGAGCTGTTTTTT. Residues: CASSLAVRRDTGELFF.

The V and J genes are TRBV5-5 and TRBJ1-1; D uncertain. V gave up 1 base and J gave up 0 bases, with 16 bases separating them. CDR1 and CDR2 from the germline V gene are SGHKS and YYEKEE (reference sequence). The CDR3 loop spans 17 amino acids. The CDR3 DNA is TGTGCCAGCAGCTTGTTCTCTACGGGTCGAATGAACACTGAAGCTTTCTTT. Amino acids: CASSLFSTGRMNTEAFF.

V is TRBV28 and J is TRBJ2-5; a possible D gene is TRBD2 (5 bases). The CDR3 is made up of 14 amino acids. Between the trimmed V and J ends, which lost 6 bases and 2 bases, there was a span of 13 bases. The germline CDR1 and CDR2 sequences are MDHEN and SYDVKM. This chain's CDR3 is CASRTTGTQETQYF. The CDR3 DNA sequence: TGTGCCAGCAGAACGACGGGAACACAAGAGACCCAGTACTTC.

This clone was seen a single time. This chain connects TRBV11-2 to TRBJ1-2, with D unresolved. V was pared by 0 bases and J by 8 bases, with 4 bases between. CDR1 is SGHAT and CDR2 is FQNNGV in the germline V gene. The CDR3 spans 11 residues. CDR3 nucleotide sequence: TGTGCCAGCAGCTTAGATTGGGGCTACACCTTC. Its translation: CASSLDWGYTF. Together with reference TRBV11-2 and TRBJ1-2, the CDR3 gives the full variable domain: EAGVAQSPRYKIIEKRQSVAFWCNPISGHATLYWYQQILGQGPKLLIQFQNNGVVDDSQLPKDRFSAERLKGVDSTLKIQPAKLEDSAVYLCASSLDWGYTFGSGTRLTVV.

The chain carries TRBV9 and TRBJ1-2; weak D call: TRBD1 (6 bases). V was trimmed by 1 base and J by 6 bases, leaving 19 bases between them. The CDR3 loop spans 16 amino acids. The germline CDR1 and CDR2 sequences are SGDLS and YYNGEE. For the CDR3, the DNA is TGTGCCAGCAGCGTATCCCCGGACAGCTCACTGGATGGCTACACCTTC. The encoded protein is CASSVSPDSSLDGYTF. The full variable domain, its missing parts supplied by reference TRBV9 and TRBJ1-2, is DSGVTQTPKHLITATGQRVTLRCSPRSGDLSVYWYQQSLDQGLQFLIQYYNGEERAKGNILERFSAQQFPDLHSELNLSSLELGDSALYFCASSVSPDSSLDGYTFGSGTRLTVV.

The chain employs TRBV13 and TRBJ1-1, with D possibly TRBD1 on 6 matching bases. There are 15 residues in the CDR3. CDR1 and CDR2 from the germline V gene are PRHDT and FYEKMQ (reference sequence). V was shortened by 5 bases and J by 4 bases, with 17 bases between the two germline ends. Here the CDR3 reads CASSITRGRPTEAFF. CDR3 sequence (DNA): TGTGCCAGCAGCATAACCAGGGGCCGTCCCACTGAAGCTTTCTTT. Together with reference TRBV13 and TRBJ1-1, the CDR3 gives the full variable domain: AAGVIQSPRHLIKEKRETATLKCYPIPRHDTVYWYQQGPGQDPQFLISFYEKMQSDKGSIPDRFSAQQFSDYHSELNMSSLELGDSALYFCASSITRGRPTEAFFGQGTRLTVV.

The chain carries TRBV19 and TRBJ2-7, with 7 positions matching TRBD2. Germline lookup yields CDR1 LNHDA and CDR2 SQIVND (reference sequence). V lost 5 bases, J lost 6 bases, and 7 bases stayed unmatched. The CDR3 is 13 amino acids. The CDR3 protein is CASSGGRASEQYF. Written as DNA, the CDR3 is TGTGCCAGTAGTGGAGGGAGGGCCTCCGAGCAGTACTTC.

The rearrangement uses TRBV5-4 and TRBJ2-2, with 13 bases matching TRBD2. V gave up 3 bases and J gave up 6 bases; unmatched junction bases: 2. Germline V CDR1 and CDR2: SGHNT, YYREEE (reference sequence). The length of the CDR3 is 15 residues. CDR3 DNA: TGTGCCAGCAGCTGGACTAGCGGGAGAGCCGGGGAGCTGTTTTTT. This encodes CASSWTSGRAGELFF.

The chain joins TRBV7-9 to TRBJ2-7; D possibly corresponds to TRBD2 (5 bases). This CDR3 is built from 14 residues. The V end was cut by 0 bases, the J end by 6 bases, with 12 bases between. CDR1 SEHNR and CDR2 FQNEAQ come from the germline V gene (reference sequence). The CDR3 protein is CASSLALGRGEQYF. The CDR3 DNA is TGTGCCAGCAGCTTAGCGCTGGGCCGGGGCGAGCAGTACTTC.

The rearrangement joins TRBV5-6 to TRBJ2-3; D is unresolved. V lost 3 bases and J 2 bases, leaving 16 bases between the germline ends. The CDR3 spans 16 residues. Germline CDR1 reads SGHDT; CDR2 reads YYEEEE. The CDR3 here is CASSSYVTEVTDTQYF. The DNA of the CDR3 is TGTGCCAGCAGCTCCTACGTTACCGAAGTCACAGATACGCAGTATTTT.

The chain couples TRBV27 to TRBJ2-7; the match to TRBD2 covers 7 bases. CDR1 and CDR2 from the germline V gene are MNHEY and SMNVEV (reference sequence). The CDR3 runs 14 residues. V trimming: 4 bases; J trimming: 5 bases; junction bases outside the gene matches: 8. This CDR3 reads CASSSFGGRDEQYF. CDR3 nucleotide sequence: TGTGCCAGCAGTTCCTTTGGCGGGAGAGACGAGCAGTACTTC.

CDR3 amino acids: CASSPPPGLAGAYEQYF. Written as DNA, the CDR3 is TGTGCCAGCAGCCCTCCCCCCGGACTAGCGGGAGCCTACGAGCAGTACTTC. The chain couples TRBV7-9 to TRBJ2-7, with TRBD2 matching over 13 bases. CDR1 is SEHNR, CDR2 FQNEAQ, per germline (reference sequence). With 5 bases clipped from V and 2 bases from J, the junction kept 9 bases outside the gene matches. The CDR3 loop spans 17 amino acids.

This chain links TRBV28 with TRBJ1-1; TRBD1 is a possible D gene (5 bases). V was clipped by 3 bases and J by 4 bases, with 15 bases between them. The CDR3 has 15 amino acids. Germline V gene sequence: CDR1 MDHEN, CDR2 SYDVKM. The CDR3 sequence is CASSFQREGPTEAFF. For the CDR3, the DNA is TGTGCCAGCAGTTTCCAGAGGGAGGGACCCACTGAAGCTTTCTTT.

The chain joins TRBV29-1 to TRBJ2-7; no clear D. With 2 bases removed from V and 6 bases from J, the gap between germline ends came to 17 bases. The length of the CDR3 is 14 residues. Per germline, CDR1 SQVTM and CDR2 ANQGSEA. DNA for the CDR3: TGCAGCGTTGAACAGAAGGTACCGGGCGGCGAGCAGTACTTC. This gives the protein CSVEQKVPGGEQYF.

A word on this clone: This sample also contains other DNA sequences that code for the same CDR3. V gene TRBV7-9 combines with J gene TRBJ2-7; D is uncertain. V was shortened by 3 bases and J by 0 bases, with 9 bases between the two germline ends. The V gene's germline CDR1 is SEHNR and CDR2 FQNEAQ (reference sequence). The length of the CDR3 is 14 residues. The CDR3 region is CASSLAGPSYEQYF. The CDR3 bases are TGTGCCAGCAGCTTGGCAGGTCCCTCCTACGAGCAGTACTTC.

The chain employs TRBV19 and TRBJ2-2, with 9 bases lining up with TRBD2. CDR1 LNHDA and CDR2 SQIVND come from the germline V gene (reference sequence). J was trimmed by 6 bases and V by 1 base; bases with no gene match: 3. CDR3 size: 15 residues. CDR3 nucleotides: TGTGCCAGTAGTATAGTAGGCGGGGGGGCCGGGGAGCTGTTTTTT. The encoded protein is CASSIVGGGAGELFF.

The chain employs TRBV5-4 and TRBJ2-2; D uncertain. Per germline, CDR1 SGHNT and CDR2 YYREEE (reference sequence). Deletions cut 4 bases from V and 6 bases from J, with 7 bases between. The CDR3 contains 12 residues. The CDR3 is CASSLNAGELFF. The CDR3 coding sequence is TGTGCCAGCAGCCTGAATGCCGGGGAGCTGTTTTTT.

This chain uses TRBV27 with TRBJ2-1, with D unclear. This CDR3 contains 14 residues. V dropped 0 bases and J dropped 8 bases, with 11 bases sitting between them. Germline V gives CDR1 MNHEY, CDR2 SMNVEV (reference sequence). The CDR3 loop reads CASSLSSSLYEQFF. DNA of the CDR3: TGTGCCAGCAGTTTATCTTCTAGTCTATATGAGCAGTTCTTC.

This clone showed up just once. The CDR3 loop is CASSVGTGPNEQFF. CDR3 bases: TGTGCCAGCAGTGTCGGGACAGGACCCAATGAGCAGTTCTTC. This chain links TRBV6-4 with TRBJ2-1, with TRBD1 identical over 8 bases. The CDR3 consists of 14 residues. V was clipped by 4 bases and J by 6 bases; unmatched bases: 5. Germline V gene data show CDR1 as MRHNA and CDR2 as SNTAGT.

V usage is TRBV2 and J usage is TRBJ2-7; 8 nucleotides align to TRBD1. V shed 2 bases, J shed 7 bases, and the junction held 4 bases outside the gene matches. CDR1 is SNHLY, CDR2 FYNNEI, per germline. The CDR3 has 13 residues. The CDR3 DNA follows: TGTGCCAGCAGTGAAATCAGGGGGCGAGAGCAGTACTTC. Translation gives CASSEIRGREQYF.

The chain couples TRBV27 to TRBJ2-7, with 7 bases matching TRBD1. The V gene's germline CDR1 is MNHEY and CDR2 SMNVEV (reference sequence). The CDR3 is made up of 14 amino acids. The V segment lost 0 bases and the J segment 4 bases; nucleotides outside the gene matches: 3. CDR3 in DNA: TGTGCCAGCAGTTTATCTGACAGGGATTACGAGCAGTACTTC. It yields the protein CASSLSDRDYEQYF.

The rearrangement uses TRBV7-9 and TRBJ2-1; no clear D. Germline V gene sequence: CDR1 SEHNR, CDR2 FQNEAQ (reference sequence). The CDR3 is 10 residues long. The ends were cut back, 11 bases at V and 9 bases at J, with 11 bases in the middle. CDR3: CAVGMIEQFF. DNA of the CDR3: TGTGCCGTCGGAATGATTGAGCAGTTCTTC.

The rearrangement links TRBV4-1 to TRBJ2-2, with D possibly matching TRBD1 (6 bases). The germline V and J ends were trimmed by 0 bases and 4 bases, with 12 bases remaining between them. This CDR3 is built from 16 residues. Germline V gives CDR1 MGHRA, CDR2 YSYEKL. In DNA, the CDR3 is TGCGCCAGCAGCCAAGATGGGGGCCCGAGCACCGGGGAGCTGTTTTTT. Protein sequence: CASSQDGGPSTGELFF.

The rearrangement joins TRBV9 to TRBJ2-7; D not resolved. The CDR3 is 14 amino acids. V gave up 0 bases and J gave up 0 bases, with 7 bases separating them. Germline lookup yields CDR1 SGDLS and CDR2 YYNGEE. The CDR3 DNA sequence: TGTGCCAGCAGCGTAGAGGTCAACTCCTACGAGCAGTACTTC. Amino acid sequence: CASSVEVNSYEQYF.

The chain's CDR3 is CASSQGIETSGPSTDTQYF. The DNA of the CDR3 is TGTGCCAGCAGCCAAGGGATCGAGACTAGCGGGCCTAGCACAGATACGCAGTATTTT. The chain employs TRBV4-2 and TRBJ2-3; TRBD2 aligns across 10 bases. With 1 base clipped from V and 0 bases from J, the junction kept 10 bases outside the gene matches. CDR1 and CDR2 from the germline V gene are LGHNA and YNFKEQ. This CDR3 spans 19 amino acids.